A single sample gave rise to the 20 T cell receptor beta chains below, sequenced in a study of blood T cells in healthy people across ages. Primed by a sample-barcoded 5' primer and a J-beta primer mix, a second PCR proceeded for 7 to 11 cycles. TCRdb re-called the 5' RACE reads through MiXCR, storing one row per CDR3 protein. The sample shows 850,000 to 1,300,000 distinct CDR3 sequences, under 45% of them seen only once. The sample consisted of blood. These receptor sequences come from a woman between 55 and 75 years old in good health.

The sample holds a few counts of this clonotype. This chain links TRBV27 with TRBJ2-1, with D maybe TRBD2 (5 bases). CDR3 length: 15 amino acids. The germline V and J ends were trimmed by 6 bases and 2 bases, with 14 bases remaining between them. CDR1 and CDR2 (germline): MNHEY, SMNVEV (reference sequence). CDR3 in DNA: TGTGCCAGCAGGCGGGCTAGCTTCGCCTACAATGAGCAGTTCTTC. Protein sequence: CASRRASFAYNEQFF.

The V gene is TRBV10-3, the J gene TRBJ2-1; 9 nucleotides agree with TRBD2. The germline gives CDR1 ENHRY, CDR2 SYGVKD. J lost 5 bases, V lost 2 bases, and 4 bases had no gene match. The CDR3 totals 15 residues. CDR3 residues: CAISENSGSHNEQFF. CDR3 nucleotide sequence: TGTGCCATCAGTGAGAATAGCGGGAGCCACAATGAGCAGTTCTTC.

The chain has TRBV5-4 and TRBJ2-1; TRBD2 matches 7 bases. The V gene's germline CDR1 is SGHNT and CDR2 YYREEE (reference sequence). The junction had 7 bases not matched to a gene; V was cut back by 2 bases and J by 8 bases. The length of the CDR3 is 14 residues. CDR3 protein: CASSFISGRDEQFF. CDR3 DNA: TGTGCCAGCAGCTTCATATCAGGGAGGGATGAGCAGTTCTTC.

A few counts support this clonotype. V gene TRBV3-1 combines with J gene TRBJ2-5; no clear D gene. Per the germline V gene, CDR1 is LGHDT and CDR2 is YNNKEL (reference sequence). Deletions cut 1 base from V and 11 bases from J, with 14 bases between. There are 13 residues in the CDR3. CDR3 sequence: CASSQGMAHEQYF. As DNA, the CDR3 is TGTGCCAGCAGCCAAGGCATGGCCCATGAGCAGTACTTC.

The chain recombines TRBV12-3 or TRBV12-4 with TRBJ2-3; 9 nucleotides agree with TRBD2. Trimming took 4 bases from V and 4 from J; bases not matched to a gene: 6. The CDR3 consists of 15 residues. The CDR3 DNA follows: TGTGCCAGCAGTTGGGGCGGGGGGGGAGCAGATACGCAGTATTTT. It yields the protein CASSWGGGGADTQYF.

V usage is TRBV6-2 or TRBV6-3 and J usage is TRBJ1-5, with D possibly being TRBD1 (6 bases). Between the trimmed V and J ends, which lost 8 bases and 4 bases, there was a span of 12 bases. Germline V gene data show CDR1 as MNHEY and CDR2 as SVGEGT. CDR3 length equals 13 residues. The CDR3 DNA reads TGTGCCAGCTGCGGGGGCCCAAATCAGCCCCAGCATTTT. Its translation: CASCGGPNQPQHF.

This clonotype was seen just once. The V gene is TRBV4-1, the J gene TRBJ2-3; TRBD1 is a possible D gene (6 bases). The CDR3 has 17 amino acids. CDR1 is MGHRA, CDR2 YSYEKL, per germline. Trimming left V 0 bases short and J 2 bases short, with 15 bases between. CDR3 sequence reads: CASSQDQNVGATDTQYF. In nucleotides, the CDR3 is TGCGCCAGCAGCCAAGATCAGAACGTGGGGGCCACAGATACGCAGTATTTT.

The chain links TRBV9 to TRBJ2-3; 8 bases line up with TRBD2. V shed 2 bases, J shed 3 bases, and the junction held 8 bases outside the gene matches. Germline assignment: CDR1 SGDLS and CDR2 YYNGEE. The CDR3 is 16 residues long. CDR3 region: CASSVNLREETDTQYF. CDR3 coding DNA: TGTGCCAGCAGCGTTAATCTGCGGGAGGAAACAGATACGCAGTATTTT.

The V call is TRBV10-1, the J call TRBJ2-4; D remains unclear. Trimming cost V 2 bases and J 2 bases, with 10 bases left between them. The V gene's germline CDR1 is WNHNN and CDR2 SYGVQD (reference sequence). The CDR3 length is 15 residues. The CDR3 here is CASSEVARTKNIQYF. The CDR3 coding sequence is TGCGCCAGCAGTGAGGTAGCCCGAACCAAAAACATTCAGTACTTC.

This clonotype was seen just once. The V gene is TRBV20-1, the J gene TRBJ2-7, with 8 bases aligning to TRBD2. V dropped 0 bases and J dropped 2; count of bases not matched to a gene: 9. The CDR3 loop spans 16 amino acids. Germline values: CDR1 DFQATT, CDR2 SNEGSKA (reference sequence). This chain's CDR3 is CSARERRSGSPYEQYF. In nucleotides, the CDR3 is TGCAGTGCTAGAGAACGACGAAGCGGGAGCCCCTACGAGCAGTACTTC.

This clonotype was observed a few times. The V call is TRBV7-9, the J call TRBJ1-2; possibly TRBD1 for D (6 bases). V was pared by 6 bases and J by 6 bases, with 17 bases between. The CDR3 totals 14 residues. CDR1 SEHNR and CDR2 FQNEAQ come from the germline V gene (reference sequence). The CDR3 protein is CASRPKGVLDGYTF. CDR3 DNA: TGTGCCAGCAGACCGAAGGGGGTATTGGATGGCTACACCTTC.

This clonotype has at least ten counts. Sequence at one end of the junction differs from germline and may be a read error. The chain uses TRBV27 and TRBJ2-1; perhaps TRBD1 as D (6 bases). Germline assignment: CDR1 MNHEY and CDR2 SMNVEV (reference sequence). The CDR3 loop spans 14 amino acids. The CDR3 is CAIRGRQMIHERFF. CDR3 sequence (DNA): TGTGCCATCAGGGGTCGGCAGATGATCCATGAGCGGTTCTTC.

This chain links TRBV6-1 with TRBJ2-5; D remains ambiguous. TRBJ2-7 matches the DNA end more closely, so the J call is doubtful. From germline, CDR1 is MNHNS and CDR2 SASEGT. The CDR3 has 12 residues. The CDR3 protein is CASSEGVGEQYF. CDR3 bases: TGTGCCAGCAGTGAAGGGGTGGGCGAGCAGTACTTC.

About this clonotype itself: Sequence at one end of the junction differs from germline and may be a read error. This rearrangement joins TRBV3-1 to TRBJ1-2; D is perhaps TRBD1 (5 bases). Germline CDR1 is LGHDT and CDR2 is YNNKEL (reference sequence). The CDR3 covers 16 residues. This CDR3 is CASSQETGALNYGCTF. CDR3 nucleotides: TGTGCCAGCAGCCAAGAAACAGGAGCGCTTAACTATGGCTGCACCTTC.

This clonotype appeared many times. The CDR3 is CASSSGSGEQFF. CDR3 coding DNA: TGTGCCAGCAGTTCCGGGAGCGGTGAGCAGTTCTTC. The chain recombines TRBV6-1 with TRBJ2-1; D is possibly TRBD2 (6 bases). Trimming cost V 5 bases and J 9 bases, with 11 bases left between them. This CDR3 contains 12 residues. Per germline, CDR1 MNHNS and CDR2 SASEGT.

With respect to this clonotype: Compared with germline, one end of the junction differs, possibly owing to a read error. V usage is TRBV7-9 and J usage is TRBJ1-2, with a possible D match to TRBD1 (5 bases). This CDR3 has 13 residues. CDR1 and CDR2 from the germline V gene are SEHNR and FQNEAQ (reference sequence). The CDR3 bases are TGTGCCAACAGCTTCGACAGCGCGTATGGCTACACCTTC. Residues: CANSFDSAYGYTF.

This clonotype was seen only a few times. The V gene is TRBV10-3, the J gene TRBJ1-1; D is perhaps TRBD1 (5 bases). This CDR3 comprises 14 residues. Germline V gene sequence: CDR1 ENHRY, CDR2 SYGVKD. The V and J ends lost 6 bases and 5 bases respectively, with 16 bases between them. CDR3 sequence (DNA): TGTGCCATCAGGGCCCCCGGGGGAGGAACTGAAGCTTTCTTT. It codes for CAIRAPGGGTEAFF.

In DNA, the CDR3 is TGTGCCAGCAGTCCATCACTAGGTTCCGAAGAGACCCAGTACTTC. Amino acids: CASSPSLGSEETQYF. The chain has TRBV12-3 or TRBV12-4 and TRBJ2-5, with D possibly matching TRBD2 (5 bases). This CDR3 is built from 15 residues. V was clipped by 5 bases and J by 3 bases, with 16 bases between them.

This clonotype was seen once. Germline is not matched at one junction end, which may reflect a read error. The V and J genes are TRBV4-1 and TRBJ2-1, with TRBD1 matching 10 bases. The CDR3 totals 16 residues. The germline V gene has CDR1 MGHRA and CDR2 YSYEKL. The CDR3 coding sequence is TGCGCCGGCAGCCAAGCCGGGACAGGGGAGGTGAATGAGCAGTTCTTC. As protein: CAGSQAGTGEVNEQFF.

A few counts support this clonotype. The chain employs TRBV15 and TRBJ2-5, with D maybe TRBD1 (5 bases). Trimming left V 1 base short and J 5 bases short, with 8 bases between. The CDR3 has 13 residues. In germline, CDR1 is LNHNV, CDR2 YYDKDF (reference sequence). The CDR3 sequence: CATSRVSGETQYF. The CDR3 DNA reads TGTGCCACCAGCAGAGTGTCAGGGGAGACCCAGTACTTC.